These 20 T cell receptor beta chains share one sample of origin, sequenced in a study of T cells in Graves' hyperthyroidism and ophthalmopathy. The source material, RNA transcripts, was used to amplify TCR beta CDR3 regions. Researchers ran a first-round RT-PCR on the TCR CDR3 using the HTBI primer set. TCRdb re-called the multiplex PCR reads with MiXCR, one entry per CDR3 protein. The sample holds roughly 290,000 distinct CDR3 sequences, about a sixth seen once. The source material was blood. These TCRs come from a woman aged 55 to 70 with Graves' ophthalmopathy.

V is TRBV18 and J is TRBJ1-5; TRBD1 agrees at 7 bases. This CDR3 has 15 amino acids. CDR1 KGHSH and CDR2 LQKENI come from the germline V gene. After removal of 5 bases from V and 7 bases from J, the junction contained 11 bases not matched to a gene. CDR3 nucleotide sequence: TGTGCCAGCTCAGTCGGACAGGTTGGTTTCCAGCCCCAGCATTTT. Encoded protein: CASSVGQVGFQPQHF.

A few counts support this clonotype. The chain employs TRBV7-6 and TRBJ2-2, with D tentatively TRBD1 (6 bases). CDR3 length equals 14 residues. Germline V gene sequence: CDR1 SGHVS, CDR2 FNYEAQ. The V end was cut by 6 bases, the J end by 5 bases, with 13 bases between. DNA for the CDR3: TGTGCCAGCAGAATACAGGGTGGTACCGGGGAGCTGTTTTTT. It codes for CASRIQGGTGELFF.

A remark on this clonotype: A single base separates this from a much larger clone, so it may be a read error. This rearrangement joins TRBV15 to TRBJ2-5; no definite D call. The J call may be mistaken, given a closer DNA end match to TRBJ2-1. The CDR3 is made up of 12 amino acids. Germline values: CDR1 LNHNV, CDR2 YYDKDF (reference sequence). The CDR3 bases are TGTGCCACCAGCAGAGAGAGAGAGACCCAGTTCTTC. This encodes CATSRERETQFF.

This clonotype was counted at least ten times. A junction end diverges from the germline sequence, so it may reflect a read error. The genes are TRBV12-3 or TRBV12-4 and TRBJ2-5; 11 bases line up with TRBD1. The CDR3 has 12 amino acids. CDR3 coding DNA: TGTGCCAGCCAGGACAGGGGGCGAGGCCGGCACTTC. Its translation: CASQDRGRGRHF.

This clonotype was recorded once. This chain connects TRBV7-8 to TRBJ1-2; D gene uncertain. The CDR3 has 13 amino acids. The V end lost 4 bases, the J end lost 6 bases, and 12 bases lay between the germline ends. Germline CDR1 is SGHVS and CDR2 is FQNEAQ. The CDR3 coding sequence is TGTGCCAGCAGCTCACCCGGCGGGGATGGCTACACCTTC. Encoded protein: CASSSPGGDGYTF. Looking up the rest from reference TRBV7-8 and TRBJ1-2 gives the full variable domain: GAGVSQSPRYKVAKRGQDVALRCDPISGHVSLFWYQQALGQGPEFLTYFQNEAQLDKSGLPSDRFFAERPEGSVSTLKIQRTQQEDSAVYLCASSSPGGDGYTFGSGTRLTVV.

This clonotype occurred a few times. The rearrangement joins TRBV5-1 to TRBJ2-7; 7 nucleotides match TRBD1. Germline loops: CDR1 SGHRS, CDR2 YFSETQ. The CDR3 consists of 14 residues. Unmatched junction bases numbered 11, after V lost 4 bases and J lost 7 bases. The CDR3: CASSTGTASLEQYF. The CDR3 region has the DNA TGCGCCAGCAGCACAGGGACAGCGTCTCTTGAGCAGTACTTC. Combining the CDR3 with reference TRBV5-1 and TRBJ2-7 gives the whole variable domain KAGVTQTPRYLIKTRGQQVTLSCSPISGHRSVSWYQQTPGQGLQFLFEYFSETQRNKGNFPGRFSGRQFSNSRSEMNVSTLELGDSALYLCASSTGTASLEQYFGPGTRLTVT.

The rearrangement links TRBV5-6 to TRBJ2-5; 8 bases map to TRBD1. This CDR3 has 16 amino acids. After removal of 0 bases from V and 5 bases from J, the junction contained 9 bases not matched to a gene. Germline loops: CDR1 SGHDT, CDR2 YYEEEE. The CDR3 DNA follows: TGTGCCAGCAGCTTGGGGGACAGGACAGGGATGGAGACCCAGTACTTC. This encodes CASSLGDRTGMETQYF. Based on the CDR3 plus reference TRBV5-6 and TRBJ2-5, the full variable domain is DAGVTQSPTHLIKTRGQQVTLRCSPKSGHDTVSWYQQALGQGPQFIFQYYEEEERQRGNFPDRFSGHQFPNYSSELNVNALLLGDSALYLCASSLGDRTGMETQYFGPGTRLLVL.

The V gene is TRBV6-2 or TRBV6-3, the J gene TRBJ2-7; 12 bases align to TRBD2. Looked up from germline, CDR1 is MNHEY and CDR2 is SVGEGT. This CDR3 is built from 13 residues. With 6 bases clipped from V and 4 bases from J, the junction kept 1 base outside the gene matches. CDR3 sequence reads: CASRTSGGYEQYF. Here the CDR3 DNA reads TGTGCCAGCAGAACTAGCGGGGGGTACGAGCAGTACTTC.

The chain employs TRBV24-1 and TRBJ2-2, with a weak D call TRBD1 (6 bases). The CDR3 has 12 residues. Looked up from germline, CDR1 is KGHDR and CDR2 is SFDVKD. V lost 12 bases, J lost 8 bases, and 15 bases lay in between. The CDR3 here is CAVQGSPGELFF. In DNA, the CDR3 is TGTGCCGTCCAGGGGTCGCCGGGGGAGCTGTTTTTT.

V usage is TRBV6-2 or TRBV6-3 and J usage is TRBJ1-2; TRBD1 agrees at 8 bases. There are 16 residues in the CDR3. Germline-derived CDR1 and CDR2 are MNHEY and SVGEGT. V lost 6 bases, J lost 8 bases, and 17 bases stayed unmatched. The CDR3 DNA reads TGTGCCAGCAGATCCCCTGCGCAGGGGGCAACTTGGGGCTACACCTTC. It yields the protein CASRSPAQGATWGYTF.

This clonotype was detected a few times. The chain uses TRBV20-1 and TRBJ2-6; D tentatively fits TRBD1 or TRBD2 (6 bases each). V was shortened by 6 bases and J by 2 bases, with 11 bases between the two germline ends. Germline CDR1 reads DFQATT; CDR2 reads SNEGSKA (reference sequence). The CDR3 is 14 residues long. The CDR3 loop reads CSAEGDTGANVLTF. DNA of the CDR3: TGCAGTGCGGAGGGGGATACTGGGGCCAACGTCCTGACTTTC.

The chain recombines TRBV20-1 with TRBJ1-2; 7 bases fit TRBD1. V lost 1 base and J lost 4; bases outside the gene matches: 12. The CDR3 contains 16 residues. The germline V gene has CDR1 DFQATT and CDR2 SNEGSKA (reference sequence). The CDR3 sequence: CSARAGRGTEAYGYTF. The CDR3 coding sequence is TGCAGTGCTAGAGCCGGTCGGGGGACAGAAGCCTATGGCTACACCTTC.

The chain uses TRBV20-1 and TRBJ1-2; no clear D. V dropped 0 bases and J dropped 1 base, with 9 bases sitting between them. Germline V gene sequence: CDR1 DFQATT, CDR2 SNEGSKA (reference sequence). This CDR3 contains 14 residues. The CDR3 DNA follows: TGCAGTGCTAGAGAATCCCGGGGTAACTATGGCTACACCTTC. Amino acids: CSARESRGNYGYTF.

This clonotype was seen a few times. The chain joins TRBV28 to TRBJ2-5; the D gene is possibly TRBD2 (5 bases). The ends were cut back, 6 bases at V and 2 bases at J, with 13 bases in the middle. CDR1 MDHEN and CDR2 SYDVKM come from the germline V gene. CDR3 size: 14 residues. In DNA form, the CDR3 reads TGTGCCAGCAGCCCAGGACTTCGGCAAGAGACCCAGTACTTC. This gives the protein CASSPGLRQETQYF.

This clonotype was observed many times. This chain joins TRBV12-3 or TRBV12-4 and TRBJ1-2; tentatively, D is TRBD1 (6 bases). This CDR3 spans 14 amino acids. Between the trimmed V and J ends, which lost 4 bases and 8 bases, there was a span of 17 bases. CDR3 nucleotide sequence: TGTGCCAGCAGTTATGAAAACAGGGCGTCCGGCTACACCTTC. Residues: CASSYENRASGYTF.

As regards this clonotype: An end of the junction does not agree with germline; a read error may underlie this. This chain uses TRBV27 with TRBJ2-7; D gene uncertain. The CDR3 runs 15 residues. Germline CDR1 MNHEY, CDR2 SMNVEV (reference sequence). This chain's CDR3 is CAGSKTDQLSYEQYF. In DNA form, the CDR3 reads TGTGCCGGCAGTAAGACGGACCAGCTCTCCTACGAGCAGTACTTC.

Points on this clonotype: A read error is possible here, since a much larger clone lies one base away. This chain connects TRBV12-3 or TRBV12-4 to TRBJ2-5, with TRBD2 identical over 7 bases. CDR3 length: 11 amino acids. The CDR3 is CTSSLGGSPYF. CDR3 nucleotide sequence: TGTACCAGCAGTTTGGGGGGGAGTCCGTACTTC.

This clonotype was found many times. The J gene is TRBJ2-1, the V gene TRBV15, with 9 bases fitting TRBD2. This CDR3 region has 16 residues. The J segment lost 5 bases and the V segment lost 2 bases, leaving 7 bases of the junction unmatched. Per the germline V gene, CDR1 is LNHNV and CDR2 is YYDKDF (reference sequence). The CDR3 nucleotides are TGTGCCACCAGCAGACCCAGCGGGAGGTCGAACAATGAGCAGTTCTTC. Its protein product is CATSRPSGRSNNEQFF.

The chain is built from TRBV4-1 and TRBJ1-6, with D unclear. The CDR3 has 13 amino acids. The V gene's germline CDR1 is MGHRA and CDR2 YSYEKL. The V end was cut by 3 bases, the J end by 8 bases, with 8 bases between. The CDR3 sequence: CASSQPNHSPLHF. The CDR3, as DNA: TGCGCCAGCAGCCAGCCGAATCATTCACCCCTCCACTTT.

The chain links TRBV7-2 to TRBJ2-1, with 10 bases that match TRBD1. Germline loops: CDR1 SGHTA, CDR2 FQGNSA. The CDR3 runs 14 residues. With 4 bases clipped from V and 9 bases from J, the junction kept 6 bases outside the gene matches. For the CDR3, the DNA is TGTGCCAGCAGCTCTGACAGGGGGCTTAGTGAGCAGTTCTTC. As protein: CASSSDRGLSEQFF.